Shown below are 22 T cell receptor beta chains from a single sample sequenced in a study of T-cell reconstitution after alpha-beta-depleted transplantation in children. Construction of the TCRbeta library involved unique molecular identifiers. TCRdb re-called the PCR reads through MiXCR, storing one row per CDR3 protein. Of roughly 200,000 distinct CDR3 sequences listed, over 5.5% are singletons. Sequences were derived from PBMCs from the stem cell graft donor, sampled from the stem cell graft. These receptors were obtained from a human donor who donated a stem cell graft to a child with Wiskott-Aldrich syndrome.

The genes are TRBV5-5 and TRBJ2-1; D gene unclear. This CDR3 spans 12 amino acids. Germline CDR1 is SGHKS and CDR2 is YYEKEE (reference sequence). V dropped 0 bases and J dropped 12 bases, with 10 bases sitting between them. The CDR3 loop is CASSLVVSGQFF. The CDR3 nucleotides are TGTGCCAGCAGCTTGGTGGTCAGTGGGCAGTTCTTC.

There are many counts of this clonotype. This chain links TRBV6-1 with TRBJ2-7; TRBD1 or TRBD2 may be the D gene (5 bases each). The length of the CDR3 is 14 residues. Germline CDR1 MNHNS, CDR2 SASEGT. The ends were cut back, 3 bases at V and 2 bases at J, with 11 bases in the middle. The CDR3 nucleotides read TGTGCCAGCAGTGAGGGACGGGCAGCCTACGAGCAGTACTTC. It encodes CASSEGRAAYEQYF.

This clonotype was observed a handful of times. This chain links TRBV5-1 with TRBJ2-5, with 10 bases aligning to TRBD2. CDR1 SGHRS and CDR2 YFSETQ come from the germline V gene. CDR3 size: 16 residues. J gave up 3 bases and V 2 bases, and 7 bases lay outside the gene matches. In DNA, the CDR3 is TGCGCCAGCAGCTTAGCTTTAACTAGCGGGGAAGAGACCCAGTACTTC. Translating it yields CASSLALTSGEETQYF.

This clonotype showed up many times. The V and J genes are TRBV29-1 and TRBJ2-7; no firm D call. Germline V gene data show CDR1 as SQVTM and CDR2 as ANQGSEA. The CDR3 sequence is 11 residues long. V was clipped by 6 bases and J by 5 bases, with 11 bases between them. The CDR3 bases are TGCAGCGTAAGTTGGCGAGACGAGCAGTACTTC. Translating gives CSVSWRDEQYF.

This clonotype was observed many times. The V call is TRBV24-1, the J call TRBJ2-1, with 9 bases identical to TRBD2. This CDR3 is 19 amino acids long. In germline, CDR1 is KGHDR, CDR2 SFDVKD. Trimming removed 4 bases from V and 0 bases from J; junction bases left unmatched: 12. The CDR3 spells CATSDPRLAAGSSYNEQFF. Written as DNA, the CDR3 is TGTGCCACCAGTGACCCTAGACTAGCGGCCGGTAGCTCCTACAATGAGCAGTTCTTC.

This clonotype appeared a few times. This sequence joins TRBV5-1 and TRBJ2-3; 11 bases align to TRBD2. J gave up 6 bases and V 0 bases, and 12 bases lay outside the gene matches. Germline V lookup: CDR1 SGHRS, CDR2 YFSETQ. The CDR3 runs 18 residues. The CDR3 spells CASSLGALAGGLFDTQYF. The CDR3 nucleotides read TGCGCCAGCAGCTTGGGTGCGCTAGCGGGGGGTCTATTTGATACGCAGTATTTT.

The table lists this clonotype with many counts. The CDR3 DNA reads as TGTGCCAGCTTAAAACAGCGTAACACTGAAGCTTTCTTT. It specifies CASLKQRNTEAFF. The chain uses TRBV12-3 or TRBV12-4 and TRBJ1-1; D is unresolved. The V end was cut by 8 bases, the J end by 2 bases, with 12 bases between. The length of the CDR3 is 13 residues.

In this sample, this clonotype turned up many times. The chain couples TRBV7-2 to TRBJ2-2; tentative D call: TRBD2 (6 bases). Trimming left V 3 bases short and J 8 bases short, with 16 bases between. CDR3 length: 15 amino acids. The germline V gene has CDR1 SGHTA and CDR2 FQGNSA. In DNA, the CDR3 is TGTGCCAGCAGCTTGGCGGGGCCTTTAAAGGGGGAGCTGTTTTTT. Translating it yields CASSLAGPLKGELFF.

V and J are TRBV29-1 and TRBJ1-2; D is uncertain. The germline CDR1 and CDR2 sequences are SQVTM and ANQGSEA. Trimming cost V 3 bases and J 3 bases, with 17 bases left between them. This CDR3 has 15 amino acids. The CDR3 reads CSVDVPGNQDYGYTF. CDR3 nucleotide sequence: TGCAGCGTTGATGTCCCGGGGAATCAGGACTATGGCTACACCTTC.

The gene calls are TRBV6-2 or TRBV6-3 and TRBJ2-1, with D maybe TRBD1 (5 bases). Germline values: CDR1 MNHEY, CDR2 SVGEGT. This CDR3 comprises 13 residues. The V and J ends lost 6 bases and 4 bases respectively, with 10 bases between them. CDR3 DNA sequence: TGTGCCAGCAGCCTCTACAGGTACAATGAGCAGTTCTTC. Amino acid sequence: CASSLYRYNEQFF.

At least ten counts were recorded for this clonotype. A read error may account for a junction end that differs from germline. The chain is built from TRBV24-1 and TRBJ1-2, with TRBD1 as a possible D gene (6 bases). This CDR3 has 13 amino acids. Germline V gene sequence: CDR1 KGHDR, CDR2 SFDVKD. CDR3 amino acids: CATSDGTSSGYTF. The CDR3 region has the DNA TGCGCCACCTCCGATGGGACATCGAGTGGCTACACCTTC.

This clonotype was seen many times. The chain uses TRBV6-6 and TRBJ1-2; D gene unclear. The CDR3 runs 12 residues. Germline loops: CDR1 MNHNY, CDR2 SVGAGI (reference sequence). CDR3 loop: CEVTGFNYGYTF. Here the CDR3 DNA reads TGTGAGGTCACGGGGTTTAACTATGGCTACACCTTC.

This clonotype has more than one count but fewer than ten. The chain recombines TRBV24-1 with TRBJ2-3, with 9 bases aligning to TRBD1. Germline V gene sequence: CDR1 KGHDR, CDR2 SFDVKD. The CDR3 runs 17 residues. V shed 1 base, J shed 3 bases, and the junction held 7 bases outside the gene matches. DNA of the CDR3: TGTGCCACCAGTGATTTATCCCCGGGACAGGGAACAGATACGCAGTATTTT. Encoded protein: CATSDLSPGQGTDTQYF.

V and J are TRBV7-8 and TRBJ1-1, with D possibly TRBD1 on 5 matching bases. The CDR3 extends over 17 amino acids. Per germline, CDR1 SGHVS and CDR2 FQNEAQ. V lost 5 bases, J lost 4 bases, and 23 bases lay in between. The CDR3: CASSIESIRRRATEAFF. CDR3 in DNA: TGTGCCAGCAGCATAGAGAGCATACGGCGCAGGGCCACTGAAGCTTTCTTT.

This clonotype was counted between two and nine times. This chain links TRBV5-1 with TRBJ2-7; no reliable D call. There are 13 residues in the CDR3. Germline lookup yields CDR1 SGHRS and CDR2 YFSETQ. Trimming left V 1 base short and J 2 bases short, with 7 bases between. The CDR3 nucleotides are TGCGCCAGCAGCTTGAGTTCCCCCTACGAGCAGTACTTC. Its translation is CASSLSSPYEQYF.

Ten or more counts support this clonotype. The J gene is TRBJ2-3, the V gene TRBV11-2; 7 bases line up with TRBD2. The CDR3 covers 16 residues. Germline V gene sequence: CDR1 SGHAT, CDR2 FQNNGV. The trim removed 2 bases at V and 2 bases at J, leaving 7 bases unmatched. The CDR3 DNA is TGTGCCAGCAGCTTAAAGGCGGGGGTGCTCACAGATACGCAGTATTTT. Encoded protein: CASSLKAGVLTDTQYF.

This clonotype was detected many times. The DNA of the CDR3 is TGTGCCAGCAGTTTAGGACTAGCGGGAGGCACAGATACGCAGTATTTT. Amino acid sequence: CASSLGLAGGTDTQYF. J is TRBJ2-3 and V is TRBV12-3 or TRBV12-4; 12 bases agree with TRBD2. The V segment lost 1 base and the J segment 1 base; nucleotides outside the gene matches: 0. The CDR3 totals 16 residues.

The J gene is TRBJ2-6, the V gene TRBV7-9; 9 bases agree with TRBD1. Unmatched junction bases numbered 18, after V lost 5 bases and J lost 1 base. CDR3 size: 21 residues. Germline assignment: CDR1 SEHNR and CDR2 FQNEAQ (reference sequence). The DNA for the CDR3 is TGTGCCAGCAGCCGGGACAGGGCGCCCGGTTGGGTAAAATCTGGGGCCAACGTCCTGACTTTC. It encodes CASSRDRAPGWVKSGANVLTF.

In its sample, this clonotype was seen a few times. This chain links TRBV3-1 with TRBJ1-2; D uncertain. CDR3 length: 14 residues. Germline assignment: CDR1 LGHDT and CDR2 YNNKEL (reference sequence). V was clipped by 3 bases and J by 0 bases, with 8 bases between them. The CDR3 sequence: CASSHNRANYGYTF. The CDR3 DNA follows: TGTGCCAGCAGCCATAATCGGGCTAACTATGGCTACACCTTC.

There are many counts of this clonotype. The chain has TRBV5-1 and TRBJ2-5; perhaps D is TRBD1 or TRBD2 (5 bases each). The CDR3 runs 16 residues. Deletions cut 4 bases from V and 5 bases from J, with 21 bases between. The germline V gene encodes CDR1 SGHRS and CDR2 YFSETQ. The CDR3 DNA is TGCGCCAGCAGCGCAGGGACCCATACATCTCAGGAGACCCAGTACTTC. It is translated as CASSAGTHTSQETQYF.

This clonotype was counted many times. V and J are TRBV21-1 and TRBJ2-2; the table names TRBD1, a call not compared with the DNA. TRBV21-1 is listed as a pseudogene. This CDR3 region has 20 residues. CDR3 DNA sequence: TGTGCCAGCAGCAAAGAGCGGGAGGGACAGGAGATCGCTAACACCGGGGAGCTGTTTTTT. This codes for CASSKEREGQEIANTGELFF.

This clonotype was observed at least ten times. This chain links TRBV7-9 with TRBJ2-4, with D maybe TRBD2 (6 bases). V was pared by 1 base and J by 6 bases, with 10 bases between. Germline V gene lookup returns CDR1 SEHNR and CDR2 FQNEAQ (reference sequence). The CDR3 sequence is 14 residues long. The CDR3 loop is CASSLDSEGNIQYF. DNA for the CDR3: TGTGCCAGCAGCTTAGATTCGGAGGGAAACATTCAGTACTTC. Full variable domain (rest looked up from reference TRBV7-9 and TRBJ2-4): DTGVSQNPRHKITKRGQNVTFRCDPISEHNRLYWYRQTLGQGPEFLTYFQNEAQLEKSRLLSDRFSAERPKGSFSTLEIQRTEQGDSAMYLCASSLDSEGNIQYFGAGTRLSVL.